This TCR beta chain was recovered during a study of CD8+ T cells in alopecia areata. Alopecia areata patients provided lesional scalp punch biopsies and peripheral blood. Extracted RNA was reverse transcribed into cDNA, the sequencing template. The assay was immunoSEQ multiplex PCR, and TCRdb's table has in-frame clones only and misses some. The data show approximately 82,000 clones, approximately 50% seen once. The germline CDR1 and CDR2 sequences are SGHAT and FQNNGV. The CDR3 totals 16 residues. Germline trimming cut 5 bases from V and 2 bases from J; bases unmatched to any gene: 8. Study results and limitations: Shared TCR sequences were less clear between patients than in mice, possibly partly from HLA diversity. Higher clonality was seen in lesional scalp than in normal scalp, especially in alopecia totalis/universalis.

As regards this clone: As yet, its antigen is unknown.

The sequence derives from a human donor with alopecia areata. V usage is TRBV11-2 and J usage is TRBJ2-5, with 10 bases that match TRBD1. Specimen: NKG2D-high CD8+ T cells sorted from blood. The CDR3 sequence: CASSARTGGPQETQYF. The CDR3 coding sequence is TGTGCCAGCAGCGCCAGGACAGGGGGTCCACAAGAGACCCAGTACTTC.